This T cell receptor (beta chain) was recovered during a study of post-analysis software for immune sequencing data. The wider study: Patients had relapsing-remitting, secondary progressive or progressive-relapsing multiple sclerosis; some lacked subtype.

On this clonotype itself: As yet, its antigen is unknown.

Unique-molecular-identifier-tagged TCR beta cDNA libraries were used. T cells numbering about 0.85 to 11 million yielded cDNA molecules that totaled some 500,000. TCRdb called the PCR reads again in MiXCR, with one record for every CDR3 protein. The sample holds about 400,000 distinct CDR3 sequences, around 33% seen once. Study conclusions and caveats: Four to six TRBV segments, including TRBV5-6, TRBV5-1 and TRBV20-1, were more frequent in patients than controls. Strong co-clustering by F measure was seen for same-batch samples. The study found significantly lower normalized Chao1 diversity in multiple sclerosis patients than in controls.

Trimming shortened V by 4 bases and J by 5 bases, and 18 bases separated the two germline ends. The CDR3 has 15 amino acids. The germline V gene has CDR1 SGHRS and CDR2 YFSETQ. This clonotype was obtained from a girl aged 10 to 17 with multiple sclerosis. Source material: blood. V is TRBV5-1 and J is TRBJ1-1, with D possibly being TRBD1 (6 bases). Written as DNA, the CDR3 is TGCGCCAGCAGCCCCTTTCGGGGGGCAGGGACTGAAGCTTTCTTT. Translation gives CASSPFRGAGTEAFF.